This T cell receptor beta chain was retrieved from a study of shared clonotypes between healthy human individuals. Per the germline V gene, CDR1 is SGHRS and CDR2 is YFSETQ. V lost 0 bases to trimming and J lost 7 bases; unmatched junction nucleotides: 4. This CDR3 spans 13 amino acids. The authors loaded 200 ng DNA, 28,000 or so T cell genomes, into sorted-subset replicate PCRs. Original handling: Filtering differed for immunoSEQ, which gave only junction sequences without quality scores. The method was immunoSEQ multiplex PCR; TCRdb's version includes in-frame clones alone and lacks a portion of them. From that table come the V and J calls and clone size; the DNA was used to work out D and trimming. The sample yields millions of clones, 95% seen once.

The chain couples TRBV5-1 to TRBJ2-7, with 7 positions matching TRBD1. The receptor's source is a man aged 18 to 30 in good health. Sample: naive CD4+ T cells sorted from blood. Subset of the sample: CD45RA+ positively selected. The CDR3 DNA reads TGCGCCAGCAGCTTGGCGGACAGGCCAGAGCAGTACTTC. It translates to CASSLADRPEQYF.